These 21 T cell receptor beta chains share one sample of origin, sequenced in a study of blood T cells in healthy people across ages. With a J-beta primer mix and a sample-barcoded 5' primer, a second PCR ran about 6 to 11 cycles. Using its own MiXCR run on the 5' RACE reads, TCRdb lists one record per CDR3 protein. The table lists 750,000 to 1,000,000 distinct CDR3 sequences, about 29% of them singletons. Separately, the same data were catalogued under a study of T cells of mothers and their children.

The sample taken for sequencing was blood. The receptors were sampled from a woman aged 40-49 years in good health.

This chain joins TRBV4-1 and TRBJ2-3; TRBD1 might be the D (6 bases). Per the germline V gene, CDR1 is MGHRA and CDR2 is YSYEKL. The CDR3 runs to 16 residues. Trimming stripped 1 base from V and 0 bases from J, with 11 bases between. The CDR3 sequence: CASSQGTASSTDTQYF. The CDR3 nucleotides are TGCGCCAGCAGCCAAGGGACAGCATCTAGCACAGATACGCAGTATTTT.

The V and J genes are TRBV29-1 and TRBJ2-3; 12 positions match TRBD2. Trimming took 7 bases from V and 6 from J; bases not matched to a gene: 11. CDR3 length equals 15 residues. Germline assignment: CDR1 SQVTM and CDR2 ANQGSEA. CDR3 sequence (DNA): TGCAGCGCCAACCCTAGCGGGGGGGCAGGGGATACGCAGTATTTT. Residues: CSANPSGGAGDTQYF.

This clonotype has only a few counts. The chain has TRBV4-1 and TRBJ2-1; 9 bases agree with TRBD1. The ends lost 1 base at V and 6 bases at J; junction bases unmatched: 7. Germline V gives CDR1 MGHRA, CDR2 YSYEKL. CDR3 length: 16 amino acids. CDR3: CASSQGDRVGANEQFF. Here the CDR3 DNA reads TGCGCCAGCAGCCAAGGGGACAGGGTAGGGGCCAATGAGCAGTTCTTC.

This clonotype was found a few times. V and J are TRBV12-3 or TRBV12-4 and TRBJ2-7, with 14 bases fitting TRBD2. Trimming at V came to 9 bases and at J to 7 bases, leaving 17 bases not matched to a gene. This CDR3 is 17 amino acids long. CDR3 DNA: TGTGCCAGTCTCGGACTAGCGGGGGGAATCGCCTACAATGAGCAGTACTTC. This encodes CASLGLAGGIAYNEQYF.

This clonotype was counted only a few times. A much larger clone differs from this one at a single base, so this may be a read error. The genes are TRBV12-3 or TRBV12-4 and TRBJ2-1; 10 bases are shared with TRBD2. The CDR3 is 15 residues long. J was trimmed by 13 bases and V by 4 bases; bases with no gene match: 13. This chain's CDR3 is CASSSRSGGAETQFF. CDR3 bases: TGTGCCAGCAGTTCGCGGAGCGGGGGGGCAGAGACCCAGTTCTTC.

This clonotype was found many times. This rearrangement joins TRBV7-7 to TRBJ2-5; possible D gene TRBD1, 5 bases. CDR3 length: 14 residues. CDR1 is SSHAT and CDR2 is FNYEAQ in the germline V gene (reference sequence). The CDR3 reads CATRAGQNEETQYF. DNA for the CDR3: TGTGCTACCCGCGCAGGGCAGAACGAAGAGACCCAGTACTTC.

On this clonotype itself: A much larger clone lies one base from this, so it may be a read error. The chain couples TRBV7-2 to TRBJ1-1, with D perhaps TRBD1 (6 bases). This CDR3 contains 15 residues. CDR1 is SGHTA, CDR2 FQGNSA, per germline. The CDR3 DNA reads TGTGCCGGCAGCGCCTACAGGGATGGGCACACTGAAGCTTTCTTT. Amino acids: CAGSAYRDGHTEAFF.

There are a few counts of this clonotype. The chain employs TRBV15 and TRBJ2-5; D remains unclear. V lost 0 bases and J lost 1, with 9 bases in between. Per germline, CDR1 LNHNV and CDR2 YYDKDF (reference sequence). This CDR3 comprises 15 residues. The CDR3 sequence is CATSRESTIQETQYF. The CDR3 DNA sequence: TGTGCCACCAGCAGAGAGTCTACCATCCAAGAGACCCAGTACTTC.

The chain couples TRBV15 to TRBJ2-5; D gene unclear. Germline CDR1 reads LNHNV; CDR2 reads YYDKDF (reference sequence). This CDR3 has 13 residues. V dropped 0 bases and J dropped 5 bases, with 7 bases sitting between them. In DNA, the CDR3 is TGTGCCACCAGCAGAGACTTTGGGGAGACCCAGTACTTC. Translating it yields CATSRDFGETQYF.

This clonotype occurred a few times. In DNA, the CDR3 is TGTGCCAGCAGGGGGAATCCCGGGGAGCTGTTTTTT. This translates into CASRGNPGELFF. The V gene is TRBV12-3 or TRBV12-4, the J gene TRBJ2-2; D gene unclear. Trimming pared 6 bases from V and 6 bases from J, leaving 8 bases between. The CDR3 consists of 12 residues.

Remarks on this clonotype: A read error is possible here, since a much larger clone lies one base away. The chain links TRBV5-6 to TRBJ2-3; 7 bases agree with TRBD1. Germline V lookup: CDR1 SGHDT, CDR2 YYEEEE. J gave up 1 base and V 5 bases, and 4 bases lay outside the gene matches. The CDR3 consists of 14 residues. CDR3 residues: CASRDGQGTDTQYF. In DNA, the CDR3 is TGTGCCAGCAGGGACGGACAGGGCACAGATACGCAGTATTTT.

With respect to this clonotype: A single base separates this from a much larger clone, so it may be a read error. The rearrangement links TRBV6-2 or TRBV6-3 to TRBJ2-1; D is unclear. The CDR3 has 14 residues. Germline V gene data show CDR1 as MNHEY and CDR2 as SVGEGT. The CDR3, as DNA: TGTGCCGGCAGCCTTACAGCAGCTCCCAATGAGCAGTTCTTC. Translated, it gives CAGSLTAAPNEQFF.

The CDR3 nucleotides are TGCGCCAGCAGCTTGTCACCCCTAGCGGCTAGCACAGATACGCAGTATTTT. Protein: CASSLSPLAASTDTQYF. The chain uses TRBV5-1 and TRBJ2-3; 7 bases map to TRBD2. This CDR3 has 17 residues. The germline CDR1 and CDR2 sequences are SGHRS and YFSETQ. The trim removed 1 base at V and 0 bases at J, leaving 8 bases unmatched.

This chain connects TRBV9 to TRBJ1-5; D unresolved. Trimming took 0 bases from V and 0 from J, leaving 4 bases between them. The CDR3 runs 14 residues. Germline V gene lookup returns CDR1 SGDLS and CDR2 YYNGEE. As DNA, the CDR3 is TGTGCCAGCAGCGTAGGGGTTAGCAATCAGCCCCAGCATTTT. Its translation is CASSVGVSNQPQHF. The complete variable domain, with remaining parts taken from reference TRBV9 and TRBJ1-5, reads DSGVTQTPKHLITATGQRVTLRCSPRSGDLSVYWYQQSLDQGLQFLIQYYNGEERAKGNILERFSAQQFPDLHSELNLSSLELGDSALYFCASSVGVSNQPQHFGDGTRLSIL.

CDR3 residues: CASSLDPGLAGEQYF. The CDR3 DNA reads as TGCGCCAGCAGCTTGGATCCGGGACTAGCGGGAGAGCAGTACTTC. The V gene is TRBV5-1, the J gene TRBJ2-7; TRBD2 agrees at 13 bases. The CDR3 spans 15 residues. Germline lookup yields CDR1 SGHRS and CDR2 YFSETQ. The trim removed 0 bases at V and 7 bases at J, leaving 4 bases unmatched.

The rearrangement uses TRBV12-5 and TRBJ2-1; TRBD2 aligns across 9 bases. Trimming at V came to 0 bases and at J to 9 bases, leaving 12 bases not matched to a gene. The germline V gene encodes CDR1 LGHNT and CDR2 FRNRAP. This CDR3 is 17 amino acids long. The chain's CDR3 is CASGLVVGRGGPGEQFF. The CDR3 nucleotides are TGTGCTAGTGGTTTGGTAGTTGGGCGGGGGGGGCCCGGTGAGCAGTTCTTC. The full variable domain, with the rest looked up from reference TRBV12-5 and TRBJ2-1, is DARVTQTPRHKVTEMGQEVTMRCQPILGHNTVFWYRQTMMQGLELLAYFRNRAPLDDSGMPKDRFSAEMPDATLATLKIQPSEPRDSAVYFCASGLVVGRGGPGEQFFGPGTRLTVL.

The chain has TRBV20-1 and TRBJ2-2; D possibly corresponds to TRBD2 (6 bases). Trimming shortened V by 0 bases and J by 4 bases, and 12 bases separated the two germline ends. The CDR3 is 15 residues long. Germline assignment: CDR1 DFQATT and CDR2 SNEGSKA (reference sequence). The CDR3 protein is CSARDHGGSTGELFF. In DNA form, the CDR3 reads TGCAGTGCTAGAGATCATGGGGGGAGCACCGGGGAGCTGTTTTTT.

At least ten counts were recorded for this clonotype. DNA of the CDR3: TGTGCCACCAGCAGGACTGAGACCCAGTACTTC. The encoded protein is CATSRTETQYF. The chain joins TRBV15 to TRBJ2-5; D is undetermined. CDR1 and CDR2 (germline): LNHNV, YYDKDF (reference sequence). This CDR3 spans 11 amino acids. The V end lost 3 bases, the J end lost 5 bases, and 4 bases lay between the germline ends. Full variable domain (outside the CDR3, taken from reference TRBV15 and TRBJ2-5): DAMVIQNPRYQVTQFGKPVTLSCSQTLNHNVMYWYQQKSSQAPKLLFHYYDKDFNNEADTPDNFQSRRPNTSFCFLDIRSPGLGDTAMYLCATSRTETQYFGPGTRLLVL.

CDR3 protein: CASSLDRSQETQYF. CDR3 bases: TGTGCCAGCAGCTTAGACAGATCTCAAGAGACCCAGTACTTC. The chain joins TRBV7-9 to TRBJ2-5; D remains ambiguous. This CDR3 contains 14 residues. V was shortened by 1 base and J by 2 bases, with 8 bases between the two germline ends. Per the germline V gene, CDR1 is SEHNR and CDR2 is FQNEAQ (reference sequence).

The V gene is TRBV27, the J gene TRBJ1-5; maybe TRBD1 (6 bases). There are 14 residues in the CDR3. V dropped 9 bases and J dropped 4 bases, with 16 bases sitting between them. Germline lookup yields CDR1 MNHEY and CDR2 SMNVEV (reference sequence). The CDR3 coding sequence is TGTGCCAGAAGCCAGGGAGGGGGGAATCAGCCCCAGCATTTT. Protein: CARSQGGGNQPQHF.

This CDR3 reads CASSWVQRTYEQYF. The CDR3 nucleotides are TGCGCCAGCAGCTGGGTTCAGAGGACCTACGAGCAGTACTTC. V gene TRBV5-1 combines with J gene TRBJ2-7; D is ambiguous. Trimming cost V 3 bases and J 2 bases, with 12 bases left between them. This CDR3 has 14 residues. The germline gives CDR1 SGHRS, CDR2 YFSETQ. Combining the CDR3 with reference TRBV5-1 and TRBJ2-7 gives the whole variable domain KAGVTQTPRYLIKTRGQQVTLSCSPISGHRSVSWYQQTPGQGLQFLFEYFSETQRNKGNFPGRFSGRQFSNSRSEMNVSTLELGDSALYLCASSWVQRTYEQYFGPGTRLTVT.